The 19 T cell receptor beta chains given below trace back to one sample, sequenced in a study of technical replicates of blood from a few donors. The assay was immunoSEQ multiplex PCR, and TCRdb's table has in-frame clones only and misses some. The table shows some 100,000 clones, with roughly 95% occurring only once. Sequenced input: T cells isolated from PBMCs. Receptors originate from a human donor in good health.

This rearrangement joins TRBV6-1 to TRBJ1-1; D is ambiguous. The ends were cut back, 3 bases at V and 1 base at J, with 9 bases in the middle. This CDR3 has 14 residues. Germline CDR1 MNHNS, CDR2 SASEGT. The CDR3 region is CASSEDSWNTEAFF. The DNA for the CDR3 is TGTGCCAGCAGTGAGGACTCCTGGAACACTGAAGCTTTCTTT.

This chain connects TRBV7-9 to TRBJ2-5; the D gene is possibly TRBD2 (5 bases). Deletions cut 4 bases from V and 6 bases from J, with 18 bases between. CDR1 is SEHNR, CDR2 FQNEAQ, per germline (reference sequence). CDR3 length equals 15 residues. The CDR3: CASSSPLREIKTQYF. CDR3 DNA sequence: TGTGCCAGCAGCTCCCCGCTGAGGGAGATTAAGACCCAGTACTTC. Looking up the rest from reference TRBV7-9 and TRBJ2-5 gives the full variable domain: DTGVSQNPRHKITKRGQNVTFRCDPISEHNRLYWYRQTLGQGPEFLTYFQNEAQLEKSRLLSDRFSAERPKGSFSTLEIQRTEQGDSAMYLCASSSPLREIKTQYFGPGTRLLVL.

This clone came up a few times. The V gene is TRBV5-1, the J gene TRBJ1-1; D is unclear. The CDR3 is 12 residues long. Trimming removed 2 bases at V and 8 bases at J, with 10 bases between. Germline CDR1 SGHRS, CDR2 YFSETQ. CDR3 sequence (DNA): TGCGCCAGCAGCTTTGGCCCACGAGAAGCTTTCTTT. The encoded protein is CASSFGPREAFF.

The rearrangement joins TRBV27 to TRBJ2-1; 9 nucleotides agree with TRBD1. The CDR3 has 17 residues. V lost 2 bases to trimming and J lost 5 bases; unmatched junction nucleotides: 10. Germline V gene data show CDR1 as MNHEY and CDR2 as SMNVEV (reference sequence). The CDR3 region is CASSLTAGQGRNNEQFF. CDR3 nucleotide sequence: TGTGCCAGCAGTTTAACTGCGGGACAGGGTCGGAACAATGAGCAGTTCTTC.

In this sample, this clone turned up once. The rearrangement links TRBV28 to TRBJ1-1; tentative D call: TRBD1 (5 bases). Germline-derived CDR1 and CDR2 are MDHEN and SYDVKM. V lost 1 base, J lost 9 bases, and 9 bases lay in between. CDR3 length equals 12 residues. CDR3 residues: CASSLLGGKAFF. The CDR3 bases are TGTGCCAGCAGTTTATTGGGGGGGAAAGCTTTCTTT. The full variable domain, rest sourced from reference TRBV28 and TRBJ1-1, is DVKVTQSSRYLVKRTGEKVFLECVQDMDHENMFWYRQDPGLGLRLIYFSYDVKMKEKGDIPEGYSVSREKKERFSLILESASTNQTSMYLCASSLLGGKAFFGQGTRLTVV.

Written as DNA, the CDR3 is TGTGCCACCTACGGAACCCGACACTCCTACGAGCAGTACTTC. Translation: CATYGTRHSYEQYF. This chain joins TRBV6-1 and TRBJ2-7; no firm D call. The CDR3 has 14 residues. Germline V gene sequence: CDR1 MNHNS, CDR2 SASEGT. Trimming shortened V by 10 bases and J by 0 bases, and 16 bases separated the two germline ends.

This chain joins TRBV19 and TRBJ2-5; 9 bases match TRBD1. This CDR3 has 16 amino acids. CDR1 is LNHDA, CDR2 SQIVND, per germline (reference sequence). Trimming took 5 bases from V and 4 from J; bases not matched to a gene: 11. CDR3 residues: CASSRGAGTGPETQYF. CDR3 sequence (DNA): TGTGCCAGTAGTCGGGGGGCGGGGACAGGGCCAGAGACCCAGTACTTC.

This clone was detected once. The chain uses TRBV18 and TRBJ2-1; no firm D call. V was clipped by 3 bases and J by 7 bases, with 10 bases between them. Germline V gene lookup returns CDR1 KGHSH and CDR2 LQKENI. The CDR3 spans 13 residues. The CDR3: CASSPPGKNEQFF. CDR3 DNA sequence: TGTGCCAGCTCACCCCCAGGTAAAAATGAGCAGTTCTTC.

This clone showed up just once. The chain has TRBV5-1 and TRBJ2-3; D possibly corresponds to TRBD2 (6 bases). Germline V gene sequence: CDR1 SGHRS, CDR2 YFSETQ. Trimming removed 5 bases from V and 3 bases from J, with 16 bases in between. CDR3 length equals 15 residues. CDR3 nucleotide sequence: TGCGCCAGCAGATCCTCGGGACTCCTAACAGATACGCAGTATTTT. It codes for CASRSSGLLTDTQYF.

The chain couples TRBV28 to TRBJ2-5; tentative D call: TRBD2 (5 bases). Trimming removed 4 bases from V and 1 base from J, with 13 bases in between. Germline V gene lookup returns CDR1 MDHEN and CDR2 SYDVKM. The CDR3 sequence is 15 residues long. Here the CDR3 DNA reads TGTGCCAGCAGTTCCGGCGGGCGACTCCAAGAGACCCAGTACTTC. It yields the protein CASSSGGRLQETQYF.

The CDR3 sequence: CASSLTRDRVCNQPQHF. The CDR3 coding sequence is TGCGCCAGCAGCCTAACCCGGGACAGGGTTTGCAATCAGCCCCAGCATTTT. This chain connects TRBV5-1 to TRBJ1-5; TRBD1 aligns across 9 bases. This CDR3 comprises 17 residues. Germline CDR1 reads SGHRS; CDR2 reads YFSETQ. V dropped 4 bases and J dropped 2; count of bases not matched to a gene: 10.

J is TRBJ2-6 and V is TRBV19, with TRBD1 identical over 8 bases. The germline gives CDR1 LNHDA, CDR2 SQIVND (reference sequence). This CDR3 comprises 17 residues. V trimming: 4 bases; J trimming: 4 bases; junction bases outside the gene matches: 9. CDR3 loop: CASSSGRGRDGANVLTF. The CDR3 DNA follows: TGTGCCAGTAGTAGCGGCAGGGGGCGCGACGGGGCCAACGTCCTGACTTTC.

This chain links TRBV10-3 with TRBJ2-7; 12 bases fit TRBD2. Germline values: CDR1 ENHRY, CDR2 SYGVKD. Germline trimming cut 3 bases from V and 9 bases from J; bases unmatched to any gene: 9. This CDR3 spans 15 amino acids. CDR3 loop: CAISDRTSGIMMQYF. DNA of the CDR3: TGTGCCATCAGTGATAGGACTAGCGGGATTATGATGCAGTACTTC.

V is TRBV27 and J is TRBJ2-7; TRBD1 aligns across 9 bases. CDR1 and CDR2 from the germline V gene are MNHEY and SMNVEV (reference sequence). This CDR3 spans 18 amino acids. J gave up 5 bases and V 1 base, and 15 bases lay outside the gene matches. The CDR3 loop reads CASSLFYLDNRGHHEQYF. CDR3 in DNA: TGTGCCAGCAGTTTATTTTATCTCGATAACAGGGGGCACCACGAGCAGTACTTC.

The V call is TRBV19, the J call TRBJ2-5; D perhaps matches TRBD1 (5 bases). The CDR3 is 13 residues long. The V gene's germline CDR1 is LNHDA and CDR2 SQIVND (reference sequence). V was trimmed by 7 bases and J by 0 bases, leaving 9 bases between them. The CDR3 DNA is TGTGCCAGTAACAGGCGGTACCAAGAGACCCAGTACTTC. Protein sequence: CASNRRYQETQYF.

Here the CDR3 DNA reads TGCGCCAGCAGCTTGGACAGGAGATACAATGAGCAGTTCTTC. This codes for CASSLDRRYNEQFF. The V and J genes are TRBV5-1 and TRBJ2-1; maybe TRBD1 (5 bases). Germline CDR1 SGHRS, CDR2 YFSETQ. The V end lost 0 bases, the J end lost 4 bases, and 8 bases lay between the germline ends. The CDR3 runs to 14 residues.

This chain links TRBV11-3 with TRBJ2-2; TRBD2 agrees at 9 bases. Germline values: CDR1 SGHNT, CDR2 YENEEA. The CDR3 runs 15 residues. The V and J ends lost 4 bases and 5 bases, in that order; junction bases with no gene match: 5. The CDR3 sequence is CASSWRTSDTGELFF. In DNA form, the CDR3 reads TGTGCCAGCAGCTGGCGGACTAGCGATACCGGGGAGCTGTTTTTT.

The chain couples TRBV5-1 to TRBJ2-3; D gene uncertain. V lost 0 bases and J lost 0, with 5 bases in between. Germline CDR1 SGHRS, CDR2 YFSETQ. This CDR3 contains 14 residues. In DNA, the CDR3 is TGCGCCAGCAGCTTGGCAGTAAGCACAGATACGCAGTATTTT. It codes for CASSLAVSTDTQYF.

The chain has TRBV30 and TRBJ2-7, with TRBD1 matching over 7 bases. The CDR3 extends over 16 amino acids. Unmatched junction bases numbered 14, after V lost 0 bases and J lost 6 bases. From germline, CDR1 is GTSNPN and CDR2 SVGIG (reference sequence). The CDR3: CAWSVETRGFLREQYF. CDR3 DNA sequence: TGTGCCTGGAGTGTAGAAACCAGGGGGTTCCTCCGCGAGCAGTACTTC.